The clone carrying this TCR beta chain was detected only once. Its matching antigen is unknown. Reverse transcription of about 0.45 to 1 ug RNA was carried out with random hexamers. A single record per CDR3 protein comes from TCRdb applying MiXCR to the immunoSEQ multiplex PCR reads. The sample contains some 170,000 distinct CDR3 sequences, about 95% of which appear only once. This specimen comes from a study of CD8 T cells in Susac syndrome. Findings and caveats of the study: None of the CD4+ T cell repertoires in Susac syndrome showed clonal expansion.

Deletions cut 6 bases from V and 7 bases from J, with 21 bases between. The V gene's germline CDR1 is MNHEY and CDR2 SVGEGT. The CDR3 length is 15 residues. The chain uses TRBV6-2 or TRBV6-3 and TRBJ2-5; perhaps D is TRBD1 or TRBD2 (7 bases each). This receptor was identified in a human donor with Susac syndrome. Specimen: CD4+ T cells from PBMCs. The CDR3 here is CASSRWEGALGTQYF. Written as DNA, the CDR3 is TGTGCCAGCAGCCGTTGGGAGGGGGCTTTGGGGACCCAGTACTTC.